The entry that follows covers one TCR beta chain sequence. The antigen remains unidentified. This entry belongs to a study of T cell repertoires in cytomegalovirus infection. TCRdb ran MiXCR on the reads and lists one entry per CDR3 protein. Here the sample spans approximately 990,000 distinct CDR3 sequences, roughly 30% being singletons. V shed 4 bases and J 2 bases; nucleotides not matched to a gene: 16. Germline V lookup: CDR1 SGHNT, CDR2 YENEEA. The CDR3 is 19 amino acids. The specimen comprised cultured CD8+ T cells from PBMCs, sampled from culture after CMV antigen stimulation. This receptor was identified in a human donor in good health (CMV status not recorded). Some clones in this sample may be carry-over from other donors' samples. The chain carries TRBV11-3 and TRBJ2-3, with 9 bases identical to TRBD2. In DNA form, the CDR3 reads TGTGCCAGCAGCTCAGAGTCCGGAACCTTAGCGGGGGTCACAGATACGCAGTATTTT. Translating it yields CASSSESGTLAGVTDTQYF.